This record covers a single TCR beta chain. This sample is drawn from a study of blood T cells in healthy people across ages. Then a second PCR, running roughly 7 to 11 cycles, was carried out with a sample-barcoded 5' primer and a J-beta primer mix. TCRdb fed the 5' RACE reads into MiXCR, producing one record per CDR3 protein. The sample includes just under 750,000 distinct CDR3 sequences, 20% to 25% of them seen just once. The specimen sequenced was blood. This sequence was found in a man aged 70 or older in good health.

CDR3 sequence (DNA): TGCAGTGCTCGACACGTCCGTGGCTACACCTTC. It translates to CSARHVRGYTF. This rearrangement joins TRBV20-1 to TRBJ1-2; no reliable D call. The V end lost 5 bases, the J end lost 7 bases, and 11 bases lay between the germline ends. Germline V gene lookup returns CDR1 DFQATT and CDR2 SNEGSKA (reference sequence). The CDR3 spans 11 residues.